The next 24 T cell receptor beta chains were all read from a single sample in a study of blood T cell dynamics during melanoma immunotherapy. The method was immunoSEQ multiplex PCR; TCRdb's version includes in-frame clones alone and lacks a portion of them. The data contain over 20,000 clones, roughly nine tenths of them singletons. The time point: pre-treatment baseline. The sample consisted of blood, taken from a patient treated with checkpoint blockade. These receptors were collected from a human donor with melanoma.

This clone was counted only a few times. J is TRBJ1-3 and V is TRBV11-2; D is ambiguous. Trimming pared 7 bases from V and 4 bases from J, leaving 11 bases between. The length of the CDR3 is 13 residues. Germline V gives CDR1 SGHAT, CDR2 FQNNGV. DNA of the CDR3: TGTGCCAGCACGCACAGCGCAGGAAACACCATATATTTT. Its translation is CASTHSAGNTIYF.

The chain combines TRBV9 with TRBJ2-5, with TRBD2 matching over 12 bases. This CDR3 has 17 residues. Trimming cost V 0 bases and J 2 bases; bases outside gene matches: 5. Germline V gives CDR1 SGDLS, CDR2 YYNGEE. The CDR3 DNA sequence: TGTGCCAGCAGCGTAGGAACTAGCGGGGGGATTCAAGAGACCCAGTACTTC. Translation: CASSVGTSGGIQETQYF.

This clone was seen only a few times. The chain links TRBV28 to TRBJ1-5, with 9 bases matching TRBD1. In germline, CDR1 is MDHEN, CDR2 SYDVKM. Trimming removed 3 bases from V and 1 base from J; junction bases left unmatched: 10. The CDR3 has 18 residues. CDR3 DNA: TGTGCCAGCAGTTTCTCCCGGGACAGGGTTCCAAGCAATCAGCCCCAGCATTTT. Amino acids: CASSFSRDRVPSNQPQHF.

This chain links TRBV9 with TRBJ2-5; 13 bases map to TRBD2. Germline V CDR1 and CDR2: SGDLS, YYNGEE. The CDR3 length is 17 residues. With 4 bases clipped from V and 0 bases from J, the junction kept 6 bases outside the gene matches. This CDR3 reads CASSPRLAGGYQETQYF. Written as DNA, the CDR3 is TGTGCCAGCAGCCCCCGACTAGCGGGGGGCTACCAAGAGACCCAGTACTTC.

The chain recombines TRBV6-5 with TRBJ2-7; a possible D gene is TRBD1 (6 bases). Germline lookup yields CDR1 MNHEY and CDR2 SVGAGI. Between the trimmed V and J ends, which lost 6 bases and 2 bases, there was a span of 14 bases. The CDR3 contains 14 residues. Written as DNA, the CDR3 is TGTGCCAGCAGAACACAGGGATTGCCCTACGAGCAGTACTTC. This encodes CASRTQGLPYEQYF.

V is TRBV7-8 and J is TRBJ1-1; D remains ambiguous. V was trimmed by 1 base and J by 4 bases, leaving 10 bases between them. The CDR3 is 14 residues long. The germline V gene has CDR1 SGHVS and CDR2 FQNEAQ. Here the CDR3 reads CASSLGPLGTEAFF. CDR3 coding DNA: TGTGCCAGCAGCTTAGGGCCTCTGGGCACTGAAGCTTTCTTT.

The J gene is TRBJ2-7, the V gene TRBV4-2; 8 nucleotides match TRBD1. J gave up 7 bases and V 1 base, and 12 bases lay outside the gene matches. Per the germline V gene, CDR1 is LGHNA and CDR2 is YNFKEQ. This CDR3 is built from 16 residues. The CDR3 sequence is CASSQVTGQGAFEQYF. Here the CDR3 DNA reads TGTGCCAGCAGCCAAGTGACCGGACAGGGCGCCTTTGAGCAGTACTTC.

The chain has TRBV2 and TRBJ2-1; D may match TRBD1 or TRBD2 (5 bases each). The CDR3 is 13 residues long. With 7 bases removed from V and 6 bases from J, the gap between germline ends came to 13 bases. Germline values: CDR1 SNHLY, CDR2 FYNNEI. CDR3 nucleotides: TGTGCCAGCATCCGGGACGGGCCCAATGAGCAGTTCTTC. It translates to CASIRDGPNEQFF.

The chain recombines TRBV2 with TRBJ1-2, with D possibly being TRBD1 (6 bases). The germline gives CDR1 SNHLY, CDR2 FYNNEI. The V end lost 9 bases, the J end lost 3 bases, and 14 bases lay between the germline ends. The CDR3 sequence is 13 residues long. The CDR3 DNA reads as TGTGCCAGTAATAAAGGGGGGGACTATGGCTACACCTTC. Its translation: CASNKGGDYGYTF.

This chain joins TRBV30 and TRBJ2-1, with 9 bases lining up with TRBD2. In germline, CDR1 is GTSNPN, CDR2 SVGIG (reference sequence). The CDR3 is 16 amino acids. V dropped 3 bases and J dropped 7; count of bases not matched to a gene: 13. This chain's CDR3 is CAWREGGLAGKNEQFF. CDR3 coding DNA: TGTGCCTGGAGGGAAGGGGGGCTAGCGGGGAAAAATGAGCAGTTCTTC.

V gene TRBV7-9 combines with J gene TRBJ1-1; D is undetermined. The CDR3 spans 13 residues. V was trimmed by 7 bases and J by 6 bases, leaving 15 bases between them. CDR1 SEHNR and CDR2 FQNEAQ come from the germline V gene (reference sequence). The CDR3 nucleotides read TGTGCCAGCACCTTCTCCTTGGGGTCTGAAGCTTTCTTT. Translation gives CASTFSLGSEAFF. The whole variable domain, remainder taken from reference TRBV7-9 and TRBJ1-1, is DTGVSQNPRHKITKRGQNVTFRCDPISEHNRLYWYRQTLGQGPEFLTYFQNEAQLEKSRLLSDRFSAERPKGSFSTLEIQRTEQGDSAMYLCASTFSLGSEAFFGQGTRLTVV.

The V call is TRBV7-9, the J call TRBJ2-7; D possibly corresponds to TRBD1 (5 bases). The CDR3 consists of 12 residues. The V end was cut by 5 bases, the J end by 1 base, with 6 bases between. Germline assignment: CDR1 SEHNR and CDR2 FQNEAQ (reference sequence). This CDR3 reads CASSRQSYEQYF. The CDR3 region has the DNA TGTGCCAGCAGCCGACAGTCCTACGAGCAGTACTTC.

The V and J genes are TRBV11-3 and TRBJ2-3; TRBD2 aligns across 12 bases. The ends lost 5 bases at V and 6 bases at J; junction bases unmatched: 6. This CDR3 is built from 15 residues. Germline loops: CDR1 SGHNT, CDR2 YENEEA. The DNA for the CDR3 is TGTGCCAGCAGCGCATCTAGCGGGGGGGCTGATACGCAGTATTTT. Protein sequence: CASSASSGGADTQYF.

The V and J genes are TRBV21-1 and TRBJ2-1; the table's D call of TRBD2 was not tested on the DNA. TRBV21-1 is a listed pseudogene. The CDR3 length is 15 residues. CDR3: CASTRWDSGANEQFF. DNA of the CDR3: TGTGCCAGCACCAGGTGGGATAGCGGGGCCAATGAGCAGTTCTTC.

CDR3 sequence reads: CASRVSGEKLFF. CDR3 in DNA: TGTGCCAGCAGGGTATCTGGTGAAAAACTGTTTTTT. The V call is TRBV2, the J call TRBJ1-4; no clear D gene. Germline V gene sequence: CDR1 SNHLY, CDR2 FYNNEI. Between the trimmed V and J ends, which lost 6 bases and 7 bases, there was a span of 9 bases. The CDR3 totals 12 residues. The full variable domain, completed using reference TRBV2 and TRBJ1-4, is EPEVTQTPSHQVTQMGQEVILRCVPISNHLYFYWYRQILGQKVEFLVSFYNNEISEKSEIFDDQFSVERPDGSNFTLKIRSTKLEDSAMYFCASRVSGEKLFFGSGTQLSVL.

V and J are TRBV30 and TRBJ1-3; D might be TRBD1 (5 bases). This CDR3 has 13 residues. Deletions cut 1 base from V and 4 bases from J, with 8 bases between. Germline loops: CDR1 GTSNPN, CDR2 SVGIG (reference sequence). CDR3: CAWSGGRGNTIYF. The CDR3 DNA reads TGTGCCTGGAGTGGGGGGAGAGGAAACACCATATATTTT.

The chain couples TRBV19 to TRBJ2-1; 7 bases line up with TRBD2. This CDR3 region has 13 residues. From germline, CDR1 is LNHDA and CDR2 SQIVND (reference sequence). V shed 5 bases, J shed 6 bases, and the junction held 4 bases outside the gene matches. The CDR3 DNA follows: TGTGCCAGTAGTTGGCTAGCGGCCAATGAGCAGTTCTTC. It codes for CASSWLAANEQFF.

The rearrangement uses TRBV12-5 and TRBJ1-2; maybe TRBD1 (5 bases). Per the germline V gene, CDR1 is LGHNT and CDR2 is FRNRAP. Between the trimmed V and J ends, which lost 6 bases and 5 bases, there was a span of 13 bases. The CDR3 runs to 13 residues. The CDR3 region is CASGSGIRYGYTF. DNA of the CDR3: TGTGCTAGTGGCTCAGGGATTCGGTATGGCTACACCTTC.

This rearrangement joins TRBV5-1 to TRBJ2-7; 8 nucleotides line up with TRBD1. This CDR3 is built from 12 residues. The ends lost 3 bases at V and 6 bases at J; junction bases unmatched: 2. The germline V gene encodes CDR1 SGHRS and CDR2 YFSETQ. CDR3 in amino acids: CASSSGGAEQYF. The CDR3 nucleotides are TGCGCCAGCAGCTCAGGGGGCGCCGAGCAGTACTTC.

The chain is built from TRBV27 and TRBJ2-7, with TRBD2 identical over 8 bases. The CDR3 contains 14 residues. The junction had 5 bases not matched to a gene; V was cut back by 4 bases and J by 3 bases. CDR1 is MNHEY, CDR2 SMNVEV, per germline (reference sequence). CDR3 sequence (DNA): TGTGCCAGCAGTTCTTTTCGGGAGGGCTACGAGCAGTACTTC. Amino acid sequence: CASSSFREGYEQYF.

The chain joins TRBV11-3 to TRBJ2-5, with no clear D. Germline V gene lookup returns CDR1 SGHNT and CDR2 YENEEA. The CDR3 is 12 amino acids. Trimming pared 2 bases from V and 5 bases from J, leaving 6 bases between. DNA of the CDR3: TGTGCCAGCAGCTTAATGATCGAGACCCAGTACTTC. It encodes CASSLMIETQYF.

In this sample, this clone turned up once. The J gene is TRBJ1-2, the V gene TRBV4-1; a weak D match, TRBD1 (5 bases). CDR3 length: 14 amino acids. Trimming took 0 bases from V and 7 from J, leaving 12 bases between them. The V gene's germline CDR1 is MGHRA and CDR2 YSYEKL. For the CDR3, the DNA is TGCGCCAGCAGCCAAGACCCAGGGTGGAGTGGCTACACCTTC. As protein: CASSQDPGWSGYTF.

The CDR3 DNA sequence: TGCGCCAGCTCCCGAACTAGCGGGGGTGCGAACACCGGGGAGCTGTTTTTT. It specifies CASSRTSGGANTGELFF. The chain uses TRBV10-1 and TRBJ2-2; 11 bases map to TRBD2. With V trimmed by 8 bases and J by 0 bases, 8 bases remained unmatched. The CDR3 is 17 amino acids. Germline CDR1 is WNHNN and CDR2 is SYGVQD (reference sequence).

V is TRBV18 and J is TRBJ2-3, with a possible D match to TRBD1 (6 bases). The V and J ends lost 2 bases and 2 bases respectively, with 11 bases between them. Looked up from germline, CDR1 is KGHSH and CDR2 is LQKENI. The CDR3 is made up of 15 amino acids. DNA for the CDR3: TGTGCCAGCTCACCAGGGGGCGATCCCACAGATACGCAGTATTTT. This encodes CASSPGGDPTDTQYF.